The 27 T cell receptor beta chains below all came from one sample that was sequenced in a study of blood T cell repertoires in COVID-19. Measured with immunoSEQ multiplex PCR; TCRdb has only the in-frame clones, and not every one. This sample has about 350,000 clones, with 90% to 95% found just once. Sequences were obtained from peripheral blood. These receptors all come from a woman aged 18-29 years who had recovered from COVID-19.

The chain combines TRBV6-6 with TRBJ2-3; unclear D gene. CDR1 is MNHNY, CDR2 SVGAGI, per germline (reference sequence). The CDR3 consists of 13 residues. V lost 6 bases to trimming and J lost 5 bases, with 12 bases between them. CDR3 in DNA: TGTGCCAGCAGGCCAGAGGTGAAAGATACGCAGTATTTT. This translates into CASRPEVKDTQYF.

This chain links TRBV27 with TRBJ2-7; 15 bases map to TRBD2. The CDR3 is 17 amino acids. V lost 5 bases, J lost 6 bases, and 11 bases stayed unmatched. Germline-derived CDR1 and CDR2 are MNHEY and SMNVEV (reference sequence). CDR3 sequence reads: CASSTRTSGRATGEQYV. CDR3 nucleotides: TGTGCCAGCAGTACCCGGACTAGCGGGAGGGCAACGGGCGAGCAGTACGTC.

J is TRBJ2-5 and V is TRBV29-1; weak D call: TRBD2 (5 bases). The V end lost 8 bases, the J end lost 7 bases, and 17 bases lay between the germline ends. Germline CDR1 and CDR2: SQVTM and ANQGSEA. The CDR3 covers 12 residues. This CDR3 is CSLRTGIGTQYF. CDR3 coding DNA: TGCAGCCTACGAACGGGGATTGGGACCCAGTACTTC.

The CDR3 loop reads CATSVEGFGGYYNEQFF. Written as DNA, the CDR3 is TGTGCCACCAGCGTCGAAGGATTTGGGGGGTACTACAATGAGCAGTTCTTC. V gene TRBV15 combines with J gene TRBJ2-1, with D perhaps matching TRBD2 (6 bases). Germline CDR1 LNHNV, CDR2 YYDKDF (reference sequence). CDR3 length equals 17 residues. V was shortened by 5 bases and J by 3 bases, with 20 bases between the two germline ends.

This chain uses TRBV19 with TRBJ1-3; a possible D gene is TRBD1 (6 bases). Germline V gene sequence: CDR1 LNHDA, CDR2 SQIVND (reference sequence). V was clipped by 6 bases and J by 3 bases, with 18 bases between them. This CDR3 region has 16 residues. The CDR3 coding sequence is TGTGCCAGTAGCGAGATACAGGGCATTGGTGGAAACACCATATATTTT. Protein: CASSEIQGIGGNTIYF.

This clone came up a few times. The V gene is TRBV7-2, the J gene TRBJ2-3; 8 bases map to TRBD2. There are 17 residues in the CDR3. Germline loops: CDR1 SGHTA, CDR2 FQGNSA. V gave up 2 bases and J gave up 0 bases; unmatched junction bases: 7. CDR3 DNA sequence: TGTGCCAGCAGCTTATTTCAGCGGGGGCCTAGCACAGATACGCAGTATTTT. Protein sequence: CASSLFQRGPSTDTQYF.

The chain is built from TRBV3-1 (or the pseudogene TRBV3-2) and TRBJ2-2; 11 nucleotides match TRBD2. CDR3 length equals 17 residues. The V and J ends lost 4 bases and 6 bases, in that order; junction bases with no gene match: 10. Germline CDR1 is LGHDT and CDR2 is YNNKEL (reference sequence). This chain's CDR3 is CASSRYILAGGPGELFF. CDR3 DNA sequence: TGTGCCAGCAGCCGTTATATCCTAGCGGGAGGACCCGGGGAGCTGTTTTTT.

V usage is TRBV6-5 and J usage is TRBJ2-3, with D possibly being TRBD2 (5 bases). The CDR3 is made up of 14 amino acids. Deletions cut 6 bases from V and 6 bases from J, with 16 bases between. Germline V gives CDR1 MNHEY, CDR2 SVGAGI. The CDR3 DNA follows: TGTGCCAGCAGCGGACTCTCCATGGGGGATACGCAGTATTTT. This sequence encodes CASSGLSMGDTQYF.

The chain recombines TRBV9 with TRBJ1-1; D call uncertain. CDR3 length equals 14 residues. Germline assignment: CDR1 SGDLS and CDR2 YYNGEE. V was clipped by 5 bases and J by 5 bases, with 16 bases between them. CDR3: CASSDQDLLTEAFF. The CDR3 coding sequence is TGTGCCAGCAGTGATCAGGATTTGTTGACTGAAGCTTTCTTT.

V is TRBV5-6 and J is TRBJ2-7; TRBD2 matches 7 bases. J lost 0 bases, V lost 4 bases, and 10 bases had no gene match. This CDR3 spans 16 amino acids. Germline V gives CDR1 SGHDT, CDR2 YYEEEE. CDR3 in amino acids: CASSRLGRASSYEQYV. Written as DNA, the CDR3 is TGTGCCAGCAGCCGCTTGGGGAGGGCGAGCTCCTACGAGCAGTACGTC.

The CDR3 DNA reads as TGTGCCAGCTCACCCAGGCCGGGAAACACTGAAGCTTTCTTT. Amino acid sequence: CASSPRPGNTEAFF. The chain carries TRBV18 and TRBJ1-1; D remains ambiguous. The CDR3 consists of 14 residues. The V and J ends lost 3 bases and 2 bases respectively, with 10 bases between them. Germline V gene sequence: CDR1 KGHSH, CDR2 LQKENI.

The gene calls are TRBV7-2 and TRBJ2-1; 9 bases line up with TRBD2. V lost 4 bases and J lost 0; bases outside the gene matches: 1. CDR3 size: 15 residues. Germline-derived CDR1 and CDR2 are SGHTA and FQGNSA. CDR3 nucleotide sequence: TGTGCCAGCAGCTATAGCGGGAGCTCCTACAATGAGCAGTTCTTC. Translation gives CASSYSGSSYNEQFF.

The rearrangement joins TRBV7-9 to TRBJ1-3; no clear D. CDR1 is SEHNR and CDR2 is FQNEAQ in the germline V gene (reference sequence). CDR3 length equals 17 residues. The V end was cut by 1 base, the J end by 0 bases, with 13 bases between. CDR3 in amino acids: CASSLESLGYSGNTIYF. CDR3 DNA sequence: TGTGCCAGCAGCTTAGAATCCCTGGGCTACTCTGGAAACACCATATATTTT.

The rearrangement links TRBV6-1 to TRBJ1-2, with 7 bases lining up with TRBD1. CDR3 length: 17 amino acids. Germline assignment: CDR1 MNHNS and CDR2 SASEGT. V gave up 3 bases and J gave up 4 bases; unmatched junction bases: 14. CDR3 coding DNA: TGTGCCAGCAGTGAGGCGAGACAGGGACCCCGCGTCTATGGCTACACCTTC. This codes for CASSEARQGPRVYGYTF.

In DNA, the CDR3 is TGCGCCAGCAGCTTAGAACTAGCGGGAGGCCACAATGAGCAGTTCTTC. Translation: CASSLELAGGHNEQFF. The V gene is TRBV5-1, the J gene TRBJ2-1; the match to TRBD2 covers 12 bases. The CDR3 totals 16 residues. Germline loops: CDR1 SGHRS, CDR2 YFSETQ. Unmatched junction bases numbered 5, after V lost 2 bases and J lost 5 bases. The full variable domain, rest sourced from reference TRBV5-1 and TRBJ2-1, is KAGVTQTPRYLIKTRGQQVTLSCSPISGHRSVSWYQQTPGQGLQFLFEYFSETQRNKGNFPGRFSGRQFSNSRSEMNVSTLELGDSALYLCASSLELAGGHNEQFFGPGTRLTVL.

The chain combines TRBV14 with TRBJ2-3; D might be TRBD2 (6 bases). V was cut by 1 base and J by 4 bases, with 15 bases left in between. Germline CDR1 reads SGHDN; CDR2 reads FVKESK. This CDR3 comprises 16 residues. The CDR3 coding sequence is TGTGCCAGCAGCCAAGTAGCGGCGCCAGGTTCAGATACGCAGTATTTT. Translation: CASSQVAAPGSDTQYF.

The genes are TRBV15 and TRBJ2-1; unclear D gene. In germline, CDR1 is LNHNV, CDR2 YYDKDF (reference sequence). Trimming took off 1 base at V and 5 bases at J, with 18 bases between the two ends. The CDR3 length is 17 residues. CDR3 coding DNA: TGTGCCACCAGCAGAGTTTGGCCAGGTGGTAGAGACAATGAGCAGTTCTTC. It translates to CATSRVWPGGRDNEQFF.

The chain links TRBV3-1 (or the pseudogene TRBV3-2) to TRBJ2-7; D is undetermined. The CDR3 spans 13 residues. V was pared by 1 base and J by 3 bases, with 7 bases between. Germline CDR1 and CDR2: LGHDT and YNNKEL (reference sequence). As DNA, the CDR3 is TGTGCCAGCAGCCAAGGAGTATTCTACGAGCAGTACGTC. Translating gives CASSQGVFYEQYV.

The chain combines TRBV5-1 with TRBJ2-3, with TRBD1 identical over 7 bases. The CDR3 consists of 17 residues. Germline trimming cut 1 base from V and 0 bases from J; bases unmatched to any gene: 8. Germline V lookup: CDR1 SGHRS, CDR2 YFSETQ. CDR3 loop: CASSLYLRTGSTDTQYF. The CDR3 nucleotides are TGCGCCAGCAGCTTGTACCTTCGGACAGGTAGCACAGATACGCAGTATTTT.

The chain recombines TRBV18 with TRBJ2-4, with D tentatively TRBD1 (6 bases). V gave up 6 bases and J gave up 3 bases, with 12 bases separating them. Germline-derived CDR1 and CDR2 are KGHSH and LQKENI. This CDR3 comprises 14 residues. The CDR3 DNA follows: TGTGCCAGCTCCCAGGGGATTTTCAAAAACATTCAGTACTTC. Translation: CASSQGIFKNIQYF.

J is TRBJ1-3 and V is TRBV2; possible D gene TRBD1, 5 bases. The V end was cut by 7 bases, the J end by 3 bases, with 10 bases between. CDR1 is SNHLY, CDR2 FYNNEI, per germline. This CDR3 is built from 13 residues. CDR3 region: CASTTESGNTIYF. CDR3 in DNA: TGTGCCAGCACGACAGAGAGTGGAAACACCATATATTTT.

The rearrangement uses TRBV19 and TRBJ2-3; 16 positions agree with TRBD2. Unmatched junction bases numbered 9, after V lost 1 base and J lost 5 bases. CDR1 LNHDA and CDR2 SQIVND come from the germline V gene (reference sequence). The CDR3 contains 19 residues. The CDR3 DNA reads TGTGCCAGTAGTATAGTTGGGACTAGCGGGAGGGCCTTGGGAGATACGCAGTATTTT. It specifies CASSIVGTSGRALGDTQYF.

The gene calls are TRBV24-1 and TRBJ2-1, with 7 bases identical to TRBD1. The ends lost 9 bases at V and 6 bases at J; junction bases unmatched: 10. This CDR3 region has 14 residues. Germline CDR1 reads KGHDR; CDR2 reads SFDVKD. CDR3 coding DNA: TGTGCCACCCAGCCGCCGACAGGGACCAATGAGCAGTTCTTC. Protein: CATQPPTGTNEQFF.

The V gene is TRBV19, the J gene TRBJ1-5; TRBD1 matches at 7 bases. The J segment lost 8 bases and the V segment lost 10 bases, leaving 8 bases of the junction unmatched. CDR3 length: 12 amino acids. Germline lookup yields CDR1 LNHDA and CDR2 SQIVND (reference sequence). The CDR3: CATRDRAKPQHF. Here the CDR3 DNA reads TGTGCCACCCGTGACAGGGCCAAGCCCCAGCATTTT.

The chain carries TRBV19 and TRBJ2-4, with a weak D call TRBD1 (6 bases). The ends were cut back, 6 bases at V and 3 bases at J, with 12 bases in the middle. The length of the CDR3 is 14 residues. Germline values: CDR1 LNHDA, CDR2 SQIVND (reference sequence). The CDR3 DNA is TGTGCCAGTAGAGATACAGGGAGCAAAAACATTCAGTACTTC. Protein product: CASRDTGSKNIQYF.

The chain employs TRBV18 and TRBJ2-2; tentatively, D is TRBD1 (6 bases). This CDR3 spans 14 amino acids. CDR1 is KGHSH, CDR2 LQKENI, per germline. V was shortened by 7 bases and J by 1 base, with 10 bases between the two germline ends. This CDR3 is CASFPGVNTGELFF. In DNA, the CDR3 is TGTGCCAGCTTTCCAGGGGTGAACACCGGGGAGCTGTTTTTT.

In this sample, this clone turned up once. The genes are TRBV11-3 and TRBJ2-3, with 9 bases lining up with TRBD2. The CDR3 is 14 residues long. The germline CDR1 and CDR2 sequences are SGHNT and YENEEA. With 1 base clipped from V and 8 bases from J, the junction kept 4 bases outside the gene matches. CDR3 in amino acids: CASSLAGGRGTQYF. DNA of the CDR3: TGTGCCAGCAGCTTAGCGGGCGGGAGGGGTACGCAGTATTTT.